Listed here are 11 T cell receptor beta chains from one sample, sequenced in a study of radiation and T cells in renal cell carcinoma. Measured with immunoSEQ multiplex PCR; TCRdb has only the in-frame clones, and not every one. The sample consists of 120,000 to 150,000 clones, approximately 86% of them appearing once. Noted time point: blood 4 weeks post-SBRT, at nephrectomy. As for treatment: 15 Gy SBRT to primary tumor, nephrectomy 4 weeks later. This sample comprised blood, obtained from a patient whose treatment included radiotherapy and nephrectomy. Source of these receptors: a woman aged 50 to 65 with renal cell carcinoma.

The V gene is TRBV30, the J gene TRBJ2-7; possibly TRBD1 for D (6 bases). Germline-derived CDR1 and CDR2 are GTSNPN and SVGIG (reference sequence). V gave up 4 bases and J gave up 6 bases, with 22 bases separating them. The CDR3 loop spans 15 amino acids. CDR3: CAWTPRQDPGSEQYF. The CDR3 region has the DNA TGTGCCTGGACGCCTAGACAGGACCCTGGGAGCGAGCAGTACTTC.

The CDR3 region has the DNA TGTGCCAGCAGTTTTTCCTCGTCTCGGCGGGAGACCAAGTTCTTC. Translating gives CASSFSSSRRETKFF. This chain links TRBV28 with TRBJ2-1; TRBD2 aligns across 7 bases. The CDR3 extends over 15 amino acids. In germline, CDR1 is MDHEN, CDR2 SYDVKM. V lost 3 bases and J lost 14; bases outside the gene matches: 16. Full variable domain (missing parts from reference TRBV28 and TRBJ2-1): DVKVTQSSRYLVKRTGEKVFLECVQDMDHENMFWYRQDPGLGLRLIYFSYDVKMKEKGDIPEGYSVSREKKERFSLILESASTNQTSMYLCASSFSSSRRETKFFGPGTRLTVL.

V usage is TRBV5-1 and J usage is TRBJ1-6; possibly TRBD1 for D (6 bases). CDR1 is SGHRS and CDR2 is YFSETQ in the germline V gene. CDR3 size: 15 residues. V lost 5 bases, J lost 0 bases, and 9 bases lay in between. CDR3 sequence: CASSQDSSYNSPLHF. The DNA for the CDR3 is TGCGCCAGCAGTCAGGACAGCTCCTATAATTCACCCCTCCACTTT.

The chain links TRBV4-3 to TRBJ2-5, with a tentative D call TRBD2 (5 bases). Germline-derived CDR1 and CDR2 are LGHNA and YSLEER. This CDR3 has 16 amino acids. The germline V and J ends were trimmed by 5 bases and 5 bases, with 21 bases remaining between them. The CDR3 here is CASSLTSGTPRETQYF. The CDR3 bases are TGCGCCAGCAGCTTGACTTCGGGAACTCCGAGGGAGACCCAGTACTTC.

The rearrangement joins TRBV2 to TRBJ1-1; 7 bases are shared with TRBD1. V was pared by 6 bases and J by 4 bases, with 11 bases of the junction left unmatched. This CDR3 contains 15 residues. CDR1 is SNHLY, CDR2 FYNNEI, per germline. CDR3 nucleotides: TGTGCCAGCAGCCTGAGGACAGGCGGGGGCACTGAAGCTTTCTTT. Translated, it gives CASSLRTGGGTEAFF.

This chain connects TRBV6-5 to TRBJ1-1, with TRBD1 as a possible D gene (5 bases). Germline V lookup: CDR1 MNHEY, CDR2 SVGAGI. The CDR3 consists of 12 residues. The V and J ends lost 6 bases and 1 base respectively, with 6 bases between them. CDR3 bases: TGTGCCAGCAGGGGGGGGAACACTGAAGCTTTCTTT. It yields the protein CASRGGNTEAFF.

The chain combines TRBV29-1 with TRBJ1-2; no definite D call. The V and J ends lost 5 bases and 6 bases respectively, with 19 bases between them. This CDR3 has 14 amino acids. Germline CDR1 and CDR2: SQVTM and ANQGSEA. CDR3 DNA sequence: TGCAGCGTTAGTGAAGTTGGAGGGATCCATGGCTACACCTTC. It is translated as CSVSEVGGIHGYTF. Complete variable domain (other parts from reference TRBV29-1 and TRBJ1-2): SAVISQKPSRDICQRGTSLTIQCQVDSQVTMMFWYRQQPGQSLTLIATANQGSEATYESGFVIDKFPISRPNLTFSTLTVSNMSPEDSSIYLCSVSEVGGIHGYTFGSGTRLTVV.

This rearrangement joins TRBV28 to TRBJ1-3, with a possible D match to TRBD1 (5 bases). Trimming stripped 2 bases from V and 4 bases from J, with 9 bases between. Germline CDR1 MDHEN, CDR2 SYDVKM. The CDR3 is 14 amino acids. CDR3 sequence: CASSLGGAGNTIYF. The CDR3 coding sequence is TGTGCCAGCAGTTTAGGAGGGGCCGGAAACACCATATATTTT.

This rearrangement joins TRBV18 to TRBJ1-2; TRBD1 aligns across 7 bases. V dropped 5 bases and J dropped 1; count of bases not matched to a gene: 4. The CDR3 extends over 14 amino acids. Germline V gene sequence: CDR1 KGHSH, CDR2 LQKENI. The CDR3 loop is CASSDRDSNYGYTF. The DNA for the CDR3 is TGTGCCAGCTCAGACCGGGACAGTAACTATGGCTACACCTTC. Full variable domain (missing parts from reference TRBV18 and TRBJ1-2): NAGVMQNPRHLVRRRGQEARLRCSPMKGHSHVYWYRQLPEEGLKFMVYLQKENIIDESGMPKERFSAEFPKEGPSILRIQQVVRGDSAAYFCASSDRDSNYGYTFGSGTRLTVV.

This chain uses TRBV9 with TRBJ1-4; D remains ambiguous. The CDR3 totals 14 residues. The germline V gene encodes CDR1 SGDLS and CDR2 YYNGEE. Trimming took off 0 bases at V and 2 bases at J, with 5 bases between the two ends. CDR3 loop: CASSVESTNEKLFF. For the CDR3, the DNA is TGTGCCAGCAGCGTAGAAAGCACTAATGAAAAACTGTTTTTT.

A single count supports this clone. V is TRBV6-5 and J is TRBJ1-1; D ambiguous. The CDR3 spans 16 residues. V dropped 4 bases and J dropped 1 base, with 16 bases sitting between them. Germline V lookup: CDR1 MNHEY, CDR2 SVGAGI. CDR3 sequence reads: CASSSNIWVSNTEAFF. DNA of the CDR3: TGTGCCAGCAGTTCCAACATTTGGGTTTCGAACACTGAAGCTTTCTTT.